What follows are 30 T cell receptor beta chains derived from one specimen sequenced in a study of T cell repertoires in cytomegalovirus infection. In TCRdb, the reads were re-called with MiXCR into one record per CDR3 protein. Of about 920,000 distinct CDR3 sequences in the sample, approximately 31% were seen once. For these TCRs, the target antigens are not known. Here the sequenced sample was cultured CD8+ T cells from PBMCs, taken from culture after CMV antigen stimulation. These receptor sequences come from a human donor in good health (CMV status not recorded). Some clones in this sample may be carry-over from other donors' samples.

This clonotype was counted between two and nine times. The CDR3, as DNA: TGTGCCAGCAGTTACCCAACAGGAGGGGCCGCGGATTCACCCCTCCACTTT. This encodes CASSYPTGGAADSPLHF. The rearrangement uses TRBV6-6 and TRBJ1-6, with D perhaps TRBD1 (5 bases). The ends were cut back, 2 bases at V and 8 bases at J, with 19 bases in the middle. CDR3 length: 17 residues. Per the germline V gene, CDR1 is MNHNY and CDR2 is SVGAGI (reference sequence).

The count of this clonotype is one. The rearrangement links TRBV19 to TRBJ1-5; no clear D. Germline-derived CDR1 and CDR2 are LNHDA and SQIVND (reference sequence). CDR3 length: 13 amino acids. With 2 bases removed from V and 6 bases from J, the gap between germline ends came to 8 bases. The CDR3 DNA reads as TGTGCCAGTAGTATAATCGATCTTCAGCCCCAGCATTTT. Translating it yields CASSIIDLQPQHF.

A remark on this clonotype: The junction departs from germline at one end; a sequencing error may be responsible. J is TRBJ2-7 and V is TRBV12-5, with unresolved D. Per the germline V gene, CDR1 is LGHNT and CDR2 is FRNRAP. The CDR3 has 11 amino acids. CDR3 protein: CASEQTGQVRF. Here the CDR3 DNA reads TGTGCTAGTGAACAGACGGGCCAGGTCCGCTTC.

This clonotype has more than one count but fewer than ten. The rearrangement joins TRBV12-3 or TRBV12-4 to TRBJ2-1, with 12 bases matching TRBD2. Germline trimming cut 4 bases from V and 7 bases from J; bases unmatched to any gene: 2. CDR3 length: 14 residues. The CDR3: CASSWGLAGNEQFF. DNA of the CDR3: TGTGCCAGCAGTTGGGGACTAGCGGGTAATGAGCAGTTCTTC.

This clonotype has ten or more counts. The rearrangement joins TRBV7-6 to TRBJ2-5; possible D gene TRBD1, 6 bases. This CDR3 is built from 12 residues. V gave up 5 bases and J gave up 5 bases, with 9 bases separating them. CDR1 is SGHVS and CDR2 is FNYEAQ in the germline V gene. The DNA for the CDR3 is TGTGCCAGCAGCCCAGGGGTCGAGACCCAGTACTTC. Encoded protein: CASSPGVETQYF.

This chain connects TRBV7-6 to TRBJ2-1, with TRBD1 matching 7 bases. J was trimmed by 3 bases and V by 6 bases; bases with no gene match: 8. Germline V CDR1 and CDR2: SGHVS, FNYEAQ. The CDR3 runs 15 residues. The CDR3 loop is CASRAPGQRYNEQFF. The CDR3 bases are TGTGCCAGCAGAGCCCCGGGACAGCGCTACAATGAGCAGTTCTTC.

This clonotype was seen a handful of times. The rearrangement links TRBV19 to TRBJ2-1, with 9 positions matching TRBD1. Per the germline V gene, CDR1 is LNHDA and CDR2 is SQIVND (reference sequence). CDR3 length equals 14 residues. V shed 6 bases, J shed 6 bases, and the junction held 6 bases outside the gene matches. CDR3 DNA sequence: TGTGCCAGTAGGGGGACAGGGATAGTCAATGAGCAGTTCTTC. As protein: CASRGTGIVNEQFF.

V gene TRBV19 combines with J gene TRBJ2-1; tentative D call: TRBD1 (6 bases). CDR3 length: 15 residues. Trimming stripped 4 bases from V and 5 bases from J, with 15 bases between. In germline, CDR1 is LNHDA, CDR2 SQIVND (reference sequence). DNA for the CDR3: TGTGCCAGTAGTACTGCAGGGGTGAGCCACAATGAGCAGTTCTTC. This gives the protein CASSTAGVSHNEQFF.

Note on this clonotype: A read error may explain this, as a much larger clone is one base away. The gene calls are TRBV7-6 and TRBJ2-1, with D hard to call. The CDR3 has 15 amino acids. Per the germline V gene, CDR1 is SGHVS and CDR2 is FNYEAQ. The DNA of the CDR3 is TGTGTCAGCAGCTTAAAGGAGATGTCGTGGGATGAGCAGTTCTTC. Protein sequence: CVSSLKEMSWDEQFF.

In DNA, the CDR3 is TGTGCCAGCAGCCCCCGGGTAGCGGGGGTTCAAGGGACAGATACGCAGTATTTT. Its translation: CASSPRVAGVQGTDTQYF. This chain uses TRBV7-3 with TRBJ2-3; 9 bases agree with TRBD2. The germline CDR1 and CDR2 sequences are SGHTA and FQGTGA. The CDR3 loop spans 18 amino acids. J was trimmed by 3 bases and V by 5 bases; bases with no gene match: 15.

This sequence joins TRBV6-2 or TRBV6-3 and TRBJ2-7; 10 bases agree with TRBD1. Unmatched junction bases numbered 8, after V lost 5 bases and J lost 4 bases. In germline, CDR1 is MNHEY, CDR2 SVGEGT. The CDR3 contains 15 residues. Written as DNA, the CDR3 is TGTGCCAGCAGTCCCGGACAGGGGGGAGGTTACGAGCAGTACGTC. It translates to CASSPGQGGGYEQYV.

In its sample, this clonotype was seen many times. The chain links TRBV7-6 to TRBJ2-3; 11 nucleotides align to TRBD2. This CDR3 contains 21 residues. Germline V gives CDR1 SGHVS, CDR2 FNYEAQ. With 0 bases clipped from V and 0 bases from J, the junction kept 14 bases outside the gene matches. CDR3 protein: CASSLAWGTSGIQTSTDTQYF. CDR3 DNA: TGTGCCAGCAGCTTAGCGTGGGGGACTAGCGGAATCCAGACTAGCACAGATACGCAGTATTTT.

The gene calls are TRBV6-2 or TRBV6-3 and TRBJ2-5; 11 bases match TRBD1. The germline gives CDR1 MNHEY, CDR2 SVGEGT. The CDR3 is 15 amino acids. V trimming: 7 bases; J trimming: 3 bases; junction bases outside the gene matches: 7. The CDR3 DNA reads as TGTGCCAGCATTCCCCGGACAGGGGGCAAAGAGACCCAGTACTTC. Translated: CASIPRTGGKETQYF.

This clonotype has at least ten counts. One end of the junction is discordant with germline, which a read error may explain. The genes are TRBV7-7 and TRBJ2-1, with D perhaps matching TRBD2 (6 bases). Germline V gene sequence: CDR1 SSHAT, CDR2 FNYEAQ (reference sequence). The CDR3 runs 18 residues. The CDR3 DNA reads as TGTGCTAGCAGCTTAGCGGTTATGCAACTAGGAGAAGGTGGGGAGCAGTTCTTC. As protein: CASSLAVMQLGEGGEQFF.

In its sample, this clonotype was seen a few times. V is TRBV6-6 and J is TRBJ1-5, with a weak D call TRBD1 (5 bases). Germline CDR1 and CDR2: MNHNY and SVGAGI (reference sequence). V lost 4 bases, J lost 3 bases, and 10 bases lay in between. CDR3 length equals 14 residues. The CDR3: CASSSGGYNQPQHF. In DNA form, the CDR3 reads TGTGCCAGCAGTTCCGGGGGATACAATCAGCCCCAGCATTTT.

The V gene is TRBV14, the J gene TRBJ1-4; TRBD1 matches 10 bases. CDR3 length equals 15 residues. The junction had 5 bases not matched to a gene; V was cut back by 4 bases and J by 6 bases. Germline lookup yields CDR1 SGHDN and CDR2 FVKESK. The CDR3 bases are TGTGCCAGCAGCCGGGACAGGGGTTTTGATGAAAAACTGTTTTTT. Amino acid sequence: CASSRDRGFDEKLFF.

This clonotype was detected many times. The rearrangement uses TRBV7-6 and TRBJ2-7, with D unclear. Looked up from germline, CDR1 is SGHVS and CDR2 is FNYEAQ. Between the trimmed V and J ends, which lost 1 base and 4 bases, there was a span of 8 bases. There are 13 residues in the CDR3. CDR3 DNA: TGTGCCAGCAGCTTAGGGCAGTTATACGAGCAGTACGTC. Translated: CASSLGQLYEQYV.

V and J are TRBV6-1 and TRBJ1-2; 10 positions match TRBD1. The CDR3 has 13 amino acids. Germline V lookup: CDR1 MNHNS, CDR2 SASEGT. The V and J ends lost 10 bases and 6 bases, in that order; junction bases with no gene match: 8. CDR3 in DNA: TGTGCCACTACGGACAGGGGGACAAATGGCTACACCTTC. Its translation is CATTDRGTNGYTF.

This clonotype was observed many times. This sequence joins TRBV7-6 and TRBJ2-5, with D hard to call. V was cut by 1 base and J by 3 bases, with 12 bases left in between. Germline CDR1 SGHVS, CDR2 FNYEAQ. CDR3 size: 15 residues. CDR3: CASSLVPGLKETQYF. As DNA, the CDR3 is TGTGCCAGCAGCTTAGTCCCAGGATTAAAAGAGACCCAGTACTTC.

This clonotype was recorded a few times. The rearrangement joins TRBV12-3 or TRBV12-4 to TRBJ1-5; tentative D call: TRBD1 (6 bases). There are 14 residues in the CDR3. V dropped 5 bases and J dropped 5 bases, with 13 bases sitting between them. The CDR3 loop is CASSQQGWDQPQHF. The CDR3 bases are TGTGCCAGCAGTCAACAGGGATGGGATCAGCCCCAGCATTTT.

This chain connects TRBV6-1 to TRBJ1-6, with D unclear. Between the trimmed V and J ends, which lost 2 bases and 10 bases, there was a span of 18 bases. CDR3 size: 16 residues. Germline loops: CDR1 MNHNS, CDR2 SASEGT. The CDR3 DNA reads as TGTGCCAGCAGTGAATCACCTAACGCTCAAGGGTCACCCCTCCACTTT. Protein product: CASSESPNAQGSPLHF.

This chain links TRBV5-6 with TRBJ2-4, with 11 bases aligning to TRBD1. V lost 0 bases, J lost 5 bases, and 7 bases stayed unmatched. This CDR3 has 17 residues. Germline values: CDR1 SGHDT, CDR2 YYEEEE. The CDR3 sequence is CASSLEGQGVVENIQYF. Here the CDR3 DNA reads TGTGCCAGCAGCTTGGAGGGACAGGGGGTGGTGGAAAACATTCAGTACTTC.

Only a few counts were recorded for this clonotype. The chain employs TRBV6-5 and TRBJ2-1; D is possibly TRBD2 (6 bases). The germline CDR1 and CDR2 sequences are MNHEY and SVGAGI. The CDR3 covers 13 residues. V was cut by 5 bases and J by 6 bases, with 11 bases left in between. The DNA for the CDR3 is TGTGCCAGCAGTCCGCTAGCGAGCAATGAGCAGTTCTTC. Translation: CASSPLASNEQFF.

V gene TRBV25-1 combines with J gene TRBJ2-5; 8 bases are a match to TRBD2. The CDR3 is 14 residues long. With V trimmed by 2 bases and J by 3 bases, 2 bases remained unmatched. CDR1 is MGHDK, CDR2 SYGVNS, per germline. CDR3 loop: CASSETGGEETQYF. The DNA of the CDR3 is TGTGCCAGCAGTGAAACGGGGGGGGAAGAGACCCAGTACTTC.

This clonotype has a handful of counts. The rearrangement links TRBV6-2 or TRBV6-3 to TRBJ2-7, with TRBD1 matching over 8 bases. The CDR3 contains 14 residues. Germline-derived CDR1 and CDR2 are MNHEY and SVGEGT. Trimming at V came to 2 bases and at J to 4 bases, leaving 4 bases not matched to a gene. This CDR3 reads CASSYPGTGYEQYV. As DNA, the CDR3 is TGTGCCAGCAGTTACCCGGGGACAGGTTACGAGCAGTACGTC.

This chain links TRBV12-5 with TRBJ1-2; D not resolved. From germline, CDR1 is LGHNT and CDR2 FRNRAP. The CDR3 runs 13 residues. V lost 2 bases to trimming and J lost 4 bases, with 8 bases between them. CDR3 sequence: CASGLSTFYGYTF. As DNA, the CDR3 is TGTGCTAGTGGTTTGTCAACTTTCTATGGCTACACCTTC. The variable domain in full, with the rest retrieved from reference TRBV12-5 and TRBJ1-2, is DARVTQTPRHKVTEMGQEVTMRCQPILGHNTVFWYRQTMMQGLELLAYFRNRAPLDDSGMPKDRFSAEMPDATLATLKIQPSEPRDSAVYFCASGLSTFYGYTFGSGTRLTVV.

This chain connects TRBV6-8 to TRBJ1-2; 7 nucleotides agree with TRBD1. Germline assignment: CDR1 MNHGY and CDR2 SAAAGT. The CDR3 sequence is 17 residues long. The V segment lost 0 bases and the J segment 5 bases; nucleotides outside the gene matches: 12. The CDR3 sequence: CASSYSISGTDLYGYTF. CDR3 nucleotide sequence: TGTGCCAGCAGTTACTCAATCTCCGGGACAGATTTATATGGCTACACCTTC.

With respect to this clonotype: Mismatch with germline at one junction end may stem from a read error. The gene calls are TRBV2 and TRBJ1-5, with a possible D match to TRBD1 (5 bases). The CDR3 spans 16 residues. Germline assignment: CDR1 SNHLY and CDR2 FYNNEI. The CDR3 bases are TGTGCTAGCAGTGACGAGCGCGGGGGTAGCAATCAGCCCCAGCATTTT. This translates into CASSDERGGSNQPQHF.

The chain combines TRBV4-1 with TRBJ1-1; D not resolved. V lost 5 bases to trimming and J lost 6 bases, with 16 bases between them. This CDR3 contains 14 residues. CDR1 MGHRA and CDR2 YSYEKL come from the germline V gene. The CDR3 DNA follows: TGCGCCAGCAGCGAAAATGGCGGTAGGGCTGAAGCTTTCTTT. It encodes CASSENGGRAEAFF.

The genes are TRBV6-2 or TRBV6-3 and TRBJ1-5; unclear D gene. Trimming took 7 bases from V and 0 from J, leaving 13 bases between them. The length of the CDR3 is 15 residues. CDR1 MNHEY and CDR2 SVGEGT come from the germline V gene. The CDR3, as DNA: TGTGCCAGCAAGGTCGCGACATATAGCAATCAGCCCCAGCATTTT. It specifies CASKVATYSNQPQHF.